The source of this T cell receptor (beta chain) is a study of control samples from healthy donors and cancer patients (dated by TCRdb to about 2020). Receptors were amplified or captured by the immunoSEQ multiplex PCR assay. As stored in TCRdb, this immuneACCESS dataset retains in-frame rearrangements with V and J assigned. A fraction of the clones does not appear; measured against another copy, unresolved V genes explain less than half of the discrepancy, and the remainder lacks a known reason. The sample contains about 150,000 clones, 90% to 95% of them found a single time. The biggest ten clones account for about 5% of the sample. To note about this clone: There is no known antigen for this receptor. No much larger clone is present one base from it, and per-base qualities are unavailable.

V is pared back by 4 bases and J by 3 bases, with 16 bases lying between the germline termini. From the cysteine through the phenylalanine, the CDR3 covers 16 amino acids. Here the CDR3 DNA is all that survives: 48 bases in frame from base 1. According to the germline V gene, CDR1 reads KGHDR and CDR2 reads SFDVKD. This clonotype was obtained from a man aged 40-49 years in good health. Sequencing input: blood. The rearrangement combines TRBV24-1 with TRBJ2-3; the D segment could be TRBD2, given 5 matching bases. The nucleotide sequence is given as TGTGCCACCAGTGACCGGACTCCCCCGGGAACAGATACGCAGTATTTT. It encodes CATSDRTPPGTDTQYF.